This paragraph reports one T cell receptor beta chain. Antigen unknown. The record originates from a study of OX40 agonist ivuxolimab in advanced cancers. Overall study findings and caveats: Expanded peripheral T cell antigen specificity was not determined.

Produced via immunoSEQ multiplex PCR; TCRdb's table is partial and in-frame only. The data show more than 60,000 clones, around four fifths seen once. The receptor's source is an adult with an advanced solid tumor such as melanoma, head and neck, liver or kidney cancer. Sequences were derived from CD4+ or CD8+ T cells sorted from blood, sampled in a trial of the OX40 agonist ivuxolimab.

The CDR3 coding sequence is TGCGCCAGCAGACAAGGCGGGGAGCTGTTTTTT. Translated: CASRQGGELFF. The chain combines TRBV5-1 with TRBJ2-2; no clear D gene. The ends were cut back, 5 bases at V and 7 bases at J, with 6 bases in the middle. Germline V lookup: CDR1 SGHRS, CDR2 YFSETQ. There are 11 residues in the CDR3. Variable domain in full (rest from reference TRBV5-1 and TRBJ2-2): KAGVTQTPRYLIKTRGQQVTLSCSPISGHRSVSWYQQTPGQGLQFLFEYFSETQRNKGNFPGRFSGRQFSNSRSEMNVSTLELGDSALYLCASRQGGELFFGEGSRLTVL.